Reported below is one T cell receptor (beta chain). There are 14 residues in the CDR3. Germline V gene data show CDR1 as MNHEY and CDR2 as SVGEGT. V gave up 7 bases and J gave up 9 bases, with 19 bases separating them. The data are from a study of regulatory T cells in long-lasting Graves disease. Construction of TCR beta libraries relied on iRepertoire HTBI primers and on Arm-PCR targeting CDR3 regions. In TCRdb, the multiplex PCR reads were re-called with MiXCR into one record per CDR3 protein. This table has roughly 420,000 distinct CDR3 sequences, approximately 16% appearing once. Described time point: newly diagnosed GD, antithyroid drugs for less than 3 months. TCR sequences were obtained from RNA taken from PBMCs. These same records also appear under a second study, on T cells in Graves' hyperthyroidism and ophthalmopathy.

The receptor comes from a woman in her 30s with Graves disease. The chain is built from TRBV6-2 or TRBV6-3 and TRBJ1-5; the D is unclear. Sample: peripheral blood mononuclear cells (PBMCs), taken at new diagnosis, from a patient treated with antithyroid drugs. The CDR3 DNA is TGTGCCAGCAAGGATGGAACACTCGGTACGCCCCAGCATTTT. As protein: CASKDGTLGTPQHF.